The 19 T cell receptor beta chains below all came from one sample that was sequenced in a study of OX40 agonist ivuxolimab in advanced cancers. Clones were sequenced by immunoSEQ multiplex PCR, and TCRdb holds only the in-frame ones, with some missing. The sample records fewer than 45,000 clones, approximately 84% being singletons. The source was CD4+ or CD8+ T cells sorted from blood, collected in a trial of the OX40 agonist ivuxolimab. The receptor source for this set is an adult with an advanced solid tumor such as melanoma, head and neck, liver or kidney cancer.

This clone was recorded a few times. The chain combines TRBV7-8 with TRBJ2-5; the D is unclear. Germline V CDR1 and CDR2: SGHVS, FQNEAQ. This CDR3 has 11 amino acids. V dropped 5 bases and J dropped 5 bases, with 6 bases sitting between them. CDR3 protein: CASSPRETQYF. For the CDR3, the DNA is TGTGCCAGCAGCCCCCGGGAGACCCAGTACTTC.

This rearrangement joins TRBV28 to TRBJ1-4, with 7 bases identical to TRBD1. The V and J ends lost 3 bases and 6 bases, in that order; junction bases with no gene match: 10. Germline V CDR1 and CDR2: MDHEN, SYDVKM. The CDR3 loop spans 16 amino acids. CDR3 residues: CASSFGPRGMDEKLFF. As DNA, the CDR3 is TGTGCCAGCAGTTTTGGCCCCAGGGGGATGGATGAAAAACTGTTTTTT. The variable domain in full, completed from reference TRBV28 and TRBJ1-4, reads DVKVTQSSRYLVKRTGEKVFLECVQDMDHENMFWYRQDPGLGLRLIYFSYDVKMKEKGDIPEGYSVSREKKERFSLILESASTNQTSMYLCASSFGPRGMDEKLFFGSGTQLSVL.

The rearrangement links TRBV7-2 to TRBJ1-2, with a tentative D call TRBD1 (6 bases). The CDR3 length is 14 residues. The V gene's germline CDR1 is SGHTA and CDR2 FQGNSA. Trimming left V 1 base short and J 7 bases short, with 13 bases between. CDR3 sequence reads: CASSLDAGEGGYTF. DNA of the CDR3: TGTGCCAGCAGCTTAGACGCAGGGGAAGGTGGCTACACCTTC.

A single count supports this clone. V is TRBV4-2 and J is TRBJ1-4; tentative D call: TRBD1 (6 bases). The germline gives CDR1 LGHNA, CDR2 YNFKEQ. The CDR3 extends over 14 amino acids. Trimming stripped 4 bases from V and 8 bases from J, with 14 bases between. The CDR3 coding sequence is TGTGCCAGCAGCCTAAACGGGGGGGCCGAAAAACTGTTTTTT. It yields the protein CASSLNGGAEKLFF.

The rearrangement uses TRBV5-6 and TRBJ1-1; D ambiguous. With 2 bases removed from V and 5 bases from J, the gap between germline ends came to 10 bases. There are 13 residues in the CDR3. Per germline, CDR1 SGHDT and CDR2 YYEEEE. CDR3 coding DNA: TGTGCCAGCAGCTTAGGTTGGAGAACTGAAGCTTTCTTT. Its translation: CASSLGWRTEAFF.

The genes are TRBV27 and TRBJ2-3, with a tentative D call TRBD2 (6 bases). This CDR3 is 14 amino acids long. Trimming shortened V by 5 bases and J by 4 bases, and 13 bases separated the two germline ends. CDR1 is MNHEY and CDR2 is SMNVEV in the germline V gene (reference sequence). DNA of the CDR3: TGTGCCAGCAGTGAACTAGCCGGGGCAGATACGCAGTATTTT. Amino acid sequence: CASSELAGADTQYF.

The chain employs TRBV7-6 and TRBJ2-1, with D perhaps matching TRBD2 (6 bases). This CDR3 contains 14 residues. Trimming removed 5 bases at V and 4 bases at J, with 12 bases between. CDR1 is SGHVS, CDR2 FNYEAQ, per germline. DNA for the CDR3: TGTGCCAGCAGCCCCGGGGGACGGTACAATGAGCAGTTCTTC. This sequence encodes CASSPGGRYNEQFF.

This chain joins TRBV27 and TRBJ2-1; 9 bases map to TRBD1. The CDR3 has 13 amino acids. Per germline, CDR1 MNHEY and CDR2 SMNVEV (reference sequence). V lost 6 bases and J lost 13; bases outside the gene matches: 10. The CDR3 loop reads CASRGTGRFGQFF. CDR3 nucleotides: TGTGCCAGCAGGGGGACAGGGCGTTTCGGTCAGTTCTTC.

The chain couples TRBV6-5 to TRBJ1-6; D is unresolved. Germline V gene data show CDR1 as MNHEY and CDR2 as SVGAGI. Trimming shortened V by 0 bases and J by 6 bases, and 6 bases separated the two germline ends. The CDR3 loop spans 14 amino acids. The CDR3 DNA sequence: TGTGCCAGCAGTTACTCGCGTCCTAATTCACCCCTCCACTTT. Its translation: CASSYSRPNSPLHF.

V is TRBV19 and J is TRBJ1-2; D is uncertain. Germline CDR1 reads LNHDA; CDR2 reads SQIVND (reference sequence). V was pared by 4 bases and J by 2 bases, with 14 bases between. This CDR3 is built from 15 residues. This chain's CDR3 is CASSTPPDGNYGYTF. CDR3 bases: TGTGCCAGTAGTACCCCTCCGGACGGGAACTATGGCTACACCTTC.

The chain is built from TRBV4-2 and TRBJ2-7, with 7 bases matching TRBD2. The V gene's germline CDR1 is LGHNA and CDR2 YNFKEQ. With 0 bases clipped from V and 4 bases from J, the junction kept 6 bases outside the gene matches. CDR3 size: 15 residues. CDR3 protein: CASSQEGGGPYEQYF. The CDR3 DNA reads as TGTGCCAGCAGCCAAGAAGGCGGGGGACCTTACGAGCAGTACTTC.

The rearrangement joins TRBV27 to TRBJ1-6, with a tentative D call TRBD1 (6 bases). Germline-derived CDR1 and CDR2 are MNHEY and SMNVEV (reference sequence). Trimming removed 7 bases at V and 9 bases at J, with 13 bases between. This CDR3 is built from 13 residues. Here the CDR3 reads CASKSEGGSPLHF. CDR3 nucleotide sequence: TGTGCCAGCAAGTCAGAAGGGGGTTCACCCCTCCACTTT.

This clone was recorded only once. The gene calls are TRBV19 and TRBJ2-3, with 7 bases identical to TRBD2. CDR1 LNHDA and CDR2 SQIVND come from the germline V gene (reference sequence). After removal of 3 bases from V and 3 bases from J, the junction contained 6 bases not matched to a gene. The CDR3 has 15 residues. The CDR3 here is CASSIVAGSTDTQYF. The CDR3 DNA sequence: TGTGCCAGTAGTATCGTAGCGGGTTCGACAGATACGCAGTATTTT.

This clone was seen just once. This chain connects TRBV7-9 to TRBJ1-1; D call uncertain. Per the germline V gene, CDR1 is SEHNR and CDR2 is FQNEAQ (reference sequence). The CDR3 has 15 residues. Trimming left V 1 base short and J 0 bases short, with 9 bases between. CDR3 in amino acids: CASSLVVNMNTEAFF. As DNA, the CDR3 is TGTGCCAGCAGCTTAGTGGTGAACATGAACACTGAAGCTTTCTTT.

The chain couples TRBV27 to TRBJ2-7; no definite D call. The V end was cut by 0 bases, the J end by 1 base, with 10 bases between. This CDR3 has 15 amino acids. Per germline, CDR1 MNHEY and CDR2 SMNVEV (reference sequence). CDR3 DNA: TGTGCCAGCAGTTTATCGGGTCTGGGATCCTACGAGCAGTACTTC. Residues: CASSLSGLGSYEQYF.

This clone was found a few times. The chain joins TRBV4-3 to TRBJ1-2; D not certain. Trimming took 0 bases from V and 4 from J, leaving 12 bases between them. From germline, CDR1 is LGHNA and CDR2 YSLEER. The CDR3 covers 15 residues. CDR3 protein: CASSQDREGFYGYTF. The CDR3 coding sequence is TGCGCCAGCAGCCAAGATCGGGAAGGGTTCTATGGCTACACCTTC.

The genes are TRBV7-3 and TRBJ2-1, with 7 nucleotides matching TRBD2. Trimming at V came to 2 bases and at J to 6 bases, leaving 4 bases not matched to a gene. This CDR3 contains 14 residues. In germline, CDR1 is SGHTA, CDR2 FQGTGA. In nucleotides, the CDR3 is TGTGCCAGCAGCTTAGGGGGGGTTCTCAATGAGCAGTTCTTC. Protein sequence: CASSLGGVLNEQFF.

V and J are TRBV7-9 and TRBJ1-2, with 8 bases that match TRBD1. The length of the CDR3 is 13 residues. Germline assignment: CDR1 SEHNR and CDR2 FQNEAQ (reference sequence). V shed 5 bases and J 7 bases; nucleotides not matched to a gene: 6. In nucleotides, the CDR3 is TGTGCCAGCAGCGCCACAGGGGGTCTTGGCTACACCTTC. This gives the protein CASSATGGLGYTF.

V gene TRBV7-3 combines with J gene TRBJ2-1; D may be TRBD1 or TRBD2 (5 bases each). Germline CDR1 SGHTA, CDR2 FQGTGA. The V end was cut by 5 bases, the J end by 6 bases, with 14 bases between. This CDR3 spans 14 amino acids. The CDR3 nucleotides read TGTGCCAGCAGCCCCTATGGGGGAACCAATGAGCAGTTCTTC. The encoded protein is CASSPYGGTNEQFF. Filled out from reference TRBV7-3 and TRBJ2-1, the complete variable domain reads GAGVSQTPSNKVTEKGKYVELRCDPISGHTALYWYRQSLGQGPEFLIYFQGTGAADDSGLPNDRFFAVRPEGSVSTLKIQRTERGDSAVYLCASSPYGGTNEQFFGPGTRLTVL.